This T cell receptor beta chain was captured in a study of blood T cell repertoires in COVID-19. Study context: COVID-19 samples from acute and convalescent phases originated in the United States, Italy and Spain. T cells, B-cell-depleted T cells, or PBMCs supplied cDNA or gDNA.

V lost 0 bases and J lost 3; bases outside the gene matches: 1. This CDR3 has 15 residues. Germline assignment: CDR1 MNHEY and CDR2 SVGAGI. Per the authors' pipeline: Using reference gene primer amplification, nucleated cell counts were estimated. Here immunoSEQ multiplex PCR was the method, and the copy in TCRdb shows in-frame clones only, minus some. That table is the source of V, J and clone size, and D and trimming were worked out from the DNA. Of 90,000 or so clones listed, roughly 84% are singletons. The rearrangement uses TRBV6-5 and TRBJ2-1; 8 bases are shared with TRBD2. The clonotype comes from a man aged 55 to 70 with acute or convalescent COVID-19. Sequenced: peripheral blood. The CDR3 region has the DNA TGTGCCAGCAGTTACTCAGGGACTAGCTACAATGAGCAGTTCTTC. It translates to CASSYSGTSYNEQFF.